Listed below are T cell receptor beta chains from one sample, sequenced in a study of cytomegalovirus exposure and HLA in healthy donors. Clones were sequenced by immunoSEQ multiplex PCR, and TCRdb holds only the in-frame ones, with some missing. Found here are 220,000 or so clones, approximately 90% of them singletons; the top ten hold more than 1%. The specimen was PBMCs. The receptor set was obtained from a woman aged 18 to 35 in good health and CMV-seronegative. Each CDR3 is given with its conserved first and last residue. A D gene is named only where the DNA matches it firmly. Not all rows give a size; the values are once, few, many and, for expanded clones, a class.

V gene,J gene,clone size,CDR3 length,D gene,CDR3 protein,CDR3 DNA
TRBV27,TRBJ1-6,few,16,TRBD1,CASRAKTGQGTSPLHF,TGTGCCAGCAGAGCGAAGACGGGACAGGGTACGTCACCCCTCCACTTT
TRBV14,TRBJ2-7,.,15,TRBD2,CASSQVVLASSEQYF,TGTGCCAGCAGCCAAGTGGTACTAGCGTCGTCCGAGCAGTACTTC
TRBV6-4,TRBJ2-3,.,15,TRBD2,CASSESAGASDTQYF,TGTGCCAGCAGTGAGTCGGCGGGAGCGTCAGATACGCAGTATTTT
TRBV25-1,TRBJ2-7,.,13,.,CASTKTGIYEQYF,TGTGCCAGCACAAAGACAGGCATCTACGAGCAGTACTTC
TRBV5-1,TRBJ2-5,.,13,TRBD1,CASSTGTAETQYF,TGCGCCAGCAGCACCGGGACAGCCGAGACCCAGTACTTC
TRBV6-1,TRBJ2-7,.,14,.,CASRAGLIIYEQYF,TGTGCCAGCAGGGCGGGGTTGATTATTTACGAGCAGTACTTC
TRBV9,TRBJ1-2,.,14,.,CASSAGRRRYGYTF,TGTGCCAGCAGCGCCGGGAGGAGGCGTTATGGCTACACCTTC
TRBV5-5,TRBJ1-2,.,13,TRBD1,CASSFRTGSGYTF,TGTGCCAGCAGCTTTCGGACAGGGTCTGGCTACACCTTC
TRBV7-6,TRBJ2-2,.,18,TRBD1,CASSAATSTGGLTGELFF,TGTGCCAGCAGCGCGGCCACCTCCACAGGGGGCCTCACCGGGGAGCTGTTTTTT
TRBV7-6,TRBJ2-2,.,13,.,CASSQQGSGELFF,TGTGCCAGCAGCCAACAGGGCTCCGGGGAGCTGTTTTTT
TRBV29-1,TRBJ2-1,.,16,TRBD2,CSVETSGGLPYNEQFF,TGCAGCGTTGAGACTAGCGGGGGCCTTCCCTACAATGAGCAGTTCTTC
TRBV27,TRBJ2-3,.,16,.,CASSLLGGLNTDTQYF,TGTGCCAGCAGTTTATTGGGGGGTTTGAACACAGATACGCAGTATTTT
TRBV5-1,TRBJ2-3,.,15,.,CASSLDRGSTDTQYF,TGCGCCAGCAGCTTGGATCGGGGTAGCACAGATACGCAGTATTTT
TRBV27,TRBJ1-5,.,14,.,CASSLKQYNQPQHF,TGTGCCAGCAGTTTAAAACAGTACAATCAGCCCCAGCATTTT
TRBV18,TRBJ1-5,few,15,.,CASSPGGRRNQPQHF,TGTGCCAGCTCACCCGGCGGGCGAAGGAATCAGCCCCAGCATTTT
TRBV29-1,TRBJ2-7,once,14,TRBD2,CSDHGTSRYYEQYF,TGCAGCGACCACGGGACTAGCAGATACTACGAGCAGTACTTC
TRBV2,TRBJ2-1,.,17,.,CASSKNAQGGRTVEQFF,TGTGCCAGCAGTAAGAACGCCCAGGGAGGCCGTACAGTTGAGCAGTTCTTC
TRBV5-5,TRBJ2-7,.,15,.,CASSPLGTTMYEQYF,TGTGCCAGCAGCCCGTTGGGGACAACAATGTACGAGCAGTACTTC
TRBV12-5,TRBJ1-1,.,13,.,CASGLFTGTEAFF,TGTGCTAGTGGTTTGTTTACGGGCACTGAAGCTTTCTTT
TRBV7-6,TRBJ1-1,.,15,TRBD1,CASSLVAGGQTEAFF,TGTGCCAGCAGCTTAGTAGCAGGGGGCCAAACTGAAGCTTTCTTT
TRBV5-4,TRBJ2-1,.,16,TRBD1,CASSLEGRGYNNEQFF,TGTGCCAGCAGCTTGGAGGGCAGGGGGTATAACAATGAGCAGTTCTTC
TRBV27,TRBJ1-2,.,14,TRBD1,CASRLQGPNYGYTF,TGTGCCAGCAGACTACAGGGGCCTAACTATGGCTACACCTTC
TRBV11-3,TRBJ2-1,.,14,.,CASSSNRGGSEQFF,TGTGCCAGCAGCTCAAACAGGGGGGGGAGTGAGCAGTTCTTC
TRBV7-9,TRBJ1-4,.,15,TRBD1,CASSLNRGSNEKLFF,TGTGCCAGCAGCCTTAACAGGGGATCTAATGAAAAACTGTTTTTT